This entry describes one T cell receptor beta chain. In the source study's methods: Amplified reference gene primers provided the basis for estimating nucleated cell counts. The table came from immunoSEQ multiplex PCR; TCRdb's copy has only in-frame clones and leaves some out. V and J calls and clone size are given by that table; D and trimming were obtained from the DNA. Here the sample spans 140,000 or so clones, roughly nine tenths being singletons. This specimen belongs to a study of blood T cell repertoires in COVID-19. Study background: COVID-19 samples collected from the United States, Italy and Spain covered acute and convalescent phases. T cells, B-cell-depleted T cells, or PBMCs supplied cDNA or gDNA.

The sequence came from a woman aged 60 to 75 with active COVID-19. The sequenced sample consisted of peripheral blood.

CDR3 bases: TGCGCCAGCAGCGGAGCGGGTGCGGGCACCGGGGAGCTGTTTTTT. Its translation: CASSGAGAGTGELFF. The chain couples TRBV5-1 to TRBJ2-2; a possible D gene is TRBD2 (6 bases). The germline V gene has CDR1 SGHRS and CDR2 YFSETQ. The ends were cut back, 4 bases at V and 4 bases at J, with 14 bases in the middle. The CDR3 length is 15 residues.